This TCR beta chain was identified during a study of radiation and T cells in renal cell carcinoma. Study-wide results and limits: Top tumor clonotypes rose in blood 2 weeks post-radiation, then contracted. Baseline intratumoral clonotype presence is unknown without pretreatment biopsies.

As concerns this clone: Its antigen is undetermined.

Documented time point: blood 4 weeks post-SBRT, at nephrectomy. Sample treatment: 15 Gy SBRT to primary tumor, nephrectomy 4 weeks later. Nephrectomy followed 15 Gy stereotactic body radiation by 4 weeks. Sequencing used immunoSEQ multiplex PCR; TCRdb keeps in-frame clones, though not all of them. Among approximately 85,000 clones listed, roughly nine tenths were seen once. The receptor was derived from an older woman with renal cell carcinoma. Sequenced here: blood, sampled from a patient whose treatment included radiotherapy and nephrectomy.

The CDR3 DNA reads as TGTGCCAGCTCCGAGACCTCGAACCTATACCAAGAGACCCAGTACTTC. This translates into CASSETSNLYQETQYF. This chain joins TRBV14 and TRBJ2-5; no firm D call. This CDR3 is built from 16 residues. The ends were cut back, 8 bases at V and 0 bases at J, with 19 bases in the middle. The V gene's germline CDR1 is SGHDN and CDR2 FVKESK.